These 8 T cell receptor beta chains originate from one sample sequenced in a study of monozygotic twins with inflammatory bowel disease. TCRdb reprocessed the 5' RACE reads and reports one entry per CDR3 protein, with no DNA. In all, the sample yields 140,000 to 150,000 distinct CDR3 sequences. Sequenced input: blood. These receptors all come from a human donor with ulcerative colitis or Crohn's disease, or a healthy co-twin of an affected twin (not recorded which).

CDR3 loop: CASSPPSGEQFF. The rearrangement uses TRBV12-3 or TRBV12-4 and TRBJ2-1; checking the TCRdb D call of TRBD2 is not possible without DNA. The CDR3 has 12 residues.

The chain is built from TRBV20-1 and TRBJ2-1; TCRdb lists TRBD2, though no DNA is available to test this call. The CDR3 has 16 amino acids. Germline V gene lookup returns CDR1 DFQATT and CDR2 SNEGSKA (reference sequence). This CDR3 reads CSARDPISGSRAPQFF.

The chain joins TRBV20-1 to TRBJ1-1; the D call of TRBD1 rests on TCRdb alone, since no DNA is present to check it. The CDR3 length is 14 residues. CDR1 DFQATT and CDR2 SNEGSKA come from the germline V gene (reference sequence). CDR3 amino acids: CSARDTGTNTEAFF.

The CDR3 here is CASRSGTSGNGTYEQYF. The genes are TRBV7-9 and TRBJ2-7; without DNA, the TCRdb call of TRBD2 cannot be checked. This CDR3 has 17 amino acids. CDR1 and CDR2 (germline): SEHNR, FQNEAQ (reference sequence).

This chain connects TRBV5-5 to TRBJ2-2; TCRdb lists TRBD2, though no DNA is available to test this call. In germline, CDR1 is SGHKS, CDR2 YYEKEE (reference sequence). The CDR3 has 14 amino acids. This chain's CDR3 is CASSFGTSSGELFF.

CDR3 in amino acids: CASSLGRAGETQYF. This sequence joins TRBV5-1 and TRBJ2-5; TCRdb outputs TRBD1, but without DNA this stays unchecked. CDR1 and CDR2 (germline): SGHRS, YFSETQ. There are 14 residues in the CDR3.

This chain's CDR3 is CASSLAGLKNIQYF. This sequence joins TRBV11-2 and TRBJ2-4. This CDR3 contains 14 residues. The V gene's germline CDR1 is SGHAT and CDR2 FQNNGV.

The CDR3 sequence is CASRGSGNTIYF. The V and J genes are TRBV6-5 and TRBJ1-3. CDR3 length equals 12 residues. Germline-derived CDR1 and CDR2 are MNHEY and SVGAGI.